This record concerns one TCR beta chain sequence. Its antigen is still unknown. The sample belongs to a study of post-analysis software for immune sequencing data. In the study overall: Disease courses included relapsing-remitting, secondary progressive and progressive-relapsing multiple sclerosis. Overall study results and limits: F-measure co-clustering was strong for batch-matched samples. Controls showed lower frequencies than patients for several TRBV segments, and TRBV5-6, TRBV5-1 and TRBV20-1 were among these. Controls significantly exceeded multiple sclerosis patients in normalized Chao1 diversity.

Libraries were made from TCR beta cDNA, and they carried unique molecular identifiers. Starting from about 0.98 to 11 million T cells, the study yielded roughly 0.5 million cDNA molecules. TCRdb passed the PCR reads through MiXCR, listing each CDR3 protein once. The table shows 650,000 to 900,000 distinct CDR3 sequences, with under 60% occurring only once. The CDR3 sequence is 14 residues long. V was pared by 5 bases and J by 1 base, with 11 bases between. Germline-derived CDR1 and CDR2 are SGHTA and FQGNSA. The sequence came from a girl aged 10-17 years with multiple sclerosis. The sequencing input was blood. V is TRBV7-2 and J is TRBJ1-2, with D unresolved. The CDR3 DNA sequence: TGTGCCAGCAGCCCGACTGAACTTAACTATGGCTACACCTTC. It is translated as CASSPTELNYGYTF.